The T cell receptor beta chain described here comes from a study of blood T cell repertoires in COVID-19. Study background: Sites across the United States, Italy and Spain contributed samples from acute and convalescent COVID-19. Sources were T cells, B-cell-depleted T cells, or PBMCs; the material itself was cDNA or gDNA.

The V and J ends lost 5 bases and 0 bases, in that order; junction bases with no gene match: 13. The CDR3 consists of 18 residues. CDR1 is SEHNR and CDR2 is FQNEAQ in the germline V gene (reference sequence). Per the authors' pipeline: For nucleated cells, counts were estimated from reference gene primer amplification. The protocol was immunoSEQ multiplex PCR, while the TCRdb copy is restricted to in-frame clones and leaves out a portion. V and J calls and clone size are those listed in that table; D and trimming were worked out from the DNA. Here the sample spans some 180,000 clones, approximately 90% being singletons. This clone is a singleton in its sample.

The rearrangement links TRBV7-9 to TRBJ2-1; 7 nucleotides match TRBD2. Material for sequencing was peripheral blood. The receptor's source is a middle-aged man who had recovered from COVID-19. The CDR3 protein is CASSQGLAAHSSYNEQFF. CDR3 nucleotides: TGTGCCAGCAGCCAAGGCCTAGCGGCGCATAGCTCCTACAATGAGCAGTTCTTC.